The 20 T cell receptor beta chains below all came from one sample that was sequenced in a study of CD8 T cells in ankylosing spondylitis. MiXCR, run by TCRdb on the 5' RACE reads, gives a single entry per CDR3 protein. The sample records some 92,000 distinct CDR3 sequences, under 30% being singletons. Input material: blood, either unsorted or a sorted T cell fraction (not recorded which). These receptors were obtained from a male donor with ankylosing spondylitis or in good health (not recorded which).

The gene calls are TRBV12-3 or TRBV12-4 and TRBJ1-2; D is perhaps TRBD1 (5 bases). The V end lost 6 bases, the J end lost 8 bases, and 10 bases lay between the germline ends. The CDR3 has 11 amino acids. The chain's CDR3 is CASRGLSGYTF. The CDR3, as DNA: TGTGCCAGCAGGGGACTTTCGGGCTACACCTTC.

The chain is built from TRBV12-3 or TRBV12-4 and TRBJ2-2, with 13 bases matching TRBD2. CDR3 length: 14 amino acids. J was trimmed by 6 bases and V by 11 bases; bases with no gene match: 6. The CDR3 region has the DNA TGTGCCGACAAGACTAGCGGGGGGCCCGGGGAGCTGTTTTTT. Protein sequence: CADKTSGGPGELFF.

The rearrangement joins TRBV18 to TRBJ2-1, with D possibly TRBD1 on 5 matching bases. The CDR3 sequence is 15 residues long. Looked up from germline, CDR1 is KGHSH and CDR2 is LQKENI. V was clipped by 3 bases and J by 6 bases, with 15 bases between them. The chain's CDR3 is CASSPVDGGANEQFF. The CDR3 nucleotides read TGTGCCAGCTCACCGGTTGACGGTGGGGCCAATGAGCAGTTCTTC.

This clonotype showed up just a few times. J is TRBJ1-5 and V is TRBV29-1, with 7 bases matching TRBD1. J gave up 1 base and V 4 bases, and 7 bases lay outside the gene matches. Germline V lookup: CDR1 SQVTM, CDR2 ANQGSEA. This CDR3 is built from 15 residues. This CDR3 is CSVVFRGQSNQPQHF. The CDR3, as DNA: TGCAGCGTTGTATTCCGGGGACAGAGCAATCAGCCCCAGCATTTT.

This clonotype was picked up a small number of times. The chain couples TRBV11-2 to TRBJ1-1, with D hard to call. CDR3 length equals 14 residues. V was cut by 4 bases and J by 3 bases, with 12 bases left in between. Germline V CDR1 and CDR2: SGHAT, FQNNGV. The CDR3 is CASSSIRIDTEAFF. For the CDR3, the DNA is TGTGCCAGCAGCTCAATACGAATCGACACTGAAGCTTTCTTT.

Only one count was recorded for this clonotype. This sequence joins TRBV9 and TRBJ1-3; maybe TRBD1 (5 bases). Per germline, CDR1 SGDLS and CDR2 YYNGEE. Trimming stripped 0 bases from V and 8 bases from J, with 15 bases between. This CDR3 has 15 amino acids. The CDR3 here is CASSVDQGFADTIYF. The CDR3 bases are TGTGCCAGCAGCGTAGATCAGGGTTTCGCGGACACCATATATTTT.

This chain uses TRBV11-2 with TRBJ2-2; tentative D call: TRBD1 (6 bases). V was shortened by 0 bases and J by 1 base, with 9 bases between the two germline ends. The CDR3 covers 16 residues. Germline V gene sequence: CDR1 SGHAT, CDR2 FQNNGV. CDR3 amino acids: CASSLDGGQNTGELFF. CDR3 DNA sequence: TGTGCCAGCAGCTTAGATGGGGGACAGAACACCGGGGAGCTGTTTTTT. The entire variable domain, with the rest obtained from reference TRBV11-2 and TRBJ2-2, is as follows: EAGVAQSPRYKIIEKRQSVAFWCNPISGHATLYWYQQILGQGPKLLIQFQNNGVVDDSQLPKDRFSAERLKGVDSTLKIQPAKLEDSAVYLCASSLDGGQNTGELFFGEGSRLTVL.

This clonotype was seen just once. The CDR3 DNA reads TGTGCCAGCAGCTTAGATGGCAGAAACGAGCAGTACTTC. The encoded protein is CASSLDGRNEQYF. The V gene is TRBV7-6, the J gene TRBJ2-7; D is uncertain. Per germline, CDR1 SGHVS and CDR2 FNYEAQ. The CDR3 totals 13 residues. The germline V and J ends were trimmed by 1 base and 5 bases, with 9 bases remaining between them.

The genes are TRBV5-1 and TRBJ2-7, with 10 bases fitting TRBD1. V trimming: 3 bases; J trimming: 7 bases; junction bases outside the gene matches: 10. Germline CDR1 is SGHRS and CDR2 is YFSETQ. The CDR3 totals 15 residues. The CDR3 protein is CASSSTDRGPEEQYF. For the CDR3, the DNA is TGCGCCAGCAGCTCGACTGACAGGGGGCCCGAAGAGCAGTACTTC.

This clonotype came up a few times. The J gene is TRBJ2-2, the V gene TRBV20-1, with 8 bases identical to TRBD1. The CDR3 consists of 15 residues. The germline V gene encodes CDR1 DFQATT and CDR2 SNEGSKA (reference sequence). Losses at the gene ends were 5 bases for V and 1 base for J; bases not matched to a gene: 6. CDR3 sequence (DNA): TGCAGTGCTTTCGACAGGGGAAAGAACACCGGGGAGCTGTTTTTT. This gives the protein CSAFDRGKNTGELFF.

The chain combines TRBV5-1 with TRBJ1-1; D unresolved. CDR1 and CDR2 from the germline V gene are SGHRS and YFSETQ. Trimming removed 2 bases at V and 2 bases at J, with 10 bases between. The CDR3 covers 14 residues. CDR3 bases: TGCGCCAGCAGCTTTTCAGGCTTCAACACTGAAGCTTTCTTT. It translates to CASSFSGFNTEAFF.

The chain links TRBV18 to TRBJ2-5, with 10 bases that match TRBD1. J was trimmed by 3 bases and V by 8 bases; bases with no gene match: 6. Germline V gives CDR1 KGHSH, CDR2 LQKENI. CDR3 length equals 14 residues. CDR3 residues: CASATGTGEETQYF. The CDR3 coding sequence is TGTGCCAGCGCTACCGGGACAGGGGAAGAGACCCAGTACTTC. Filled out from reference TRBV18 and TRBJ2-5, the complete variable domain reads NAGVMQNPRHLVRRRGQEARLRCSPMKGHSHVYWYRQLPEEGLKFMVYLQKENIIDESGMPKERFSAEFPKEGPSILRIQQVVRGDSAAYFCASATGTGEETQYFGPGTRLLVL.

This clonotype was counted between two and nine times. The chain recombines TRBV29-1 with TRBJ2-6; D is uncertain. Trimming removed 4 bases at V and 2 bases at J, with 9 bases between. The CDR3 is 14 residues long. From germline, CDR1 is SQVTM and CDR2 ANQGSEA. The CDR3 sequence is CSVGAQAGANVLTF. The CDR3 DNA follows: TGCAGCGTTGGGGCTCAAGCTGGGGCCAACGTCCTGACTTTC.

This clonotype was counted between two and nine times. The rearrangement joins TRBV5-1 to TRBJ1-2; D unresolved. CDR1 and CDR2 (germline): SGHRS, YFSETQ. This CDR3 region has 12 residues. Trimming took off 4 bases at V and 1 base at J, with 5 bases between the two ends. CDR3: CASSGVNYGYTF. DNA for the CDR3: TGCGCCAGCAGCGGGGTTAACTATGGCTACACCTTC.

This clonotype has a handful of counts. The chain combines TRBV6-1 with TRBJ1-2; TRBD1 matches at 7 bases. CDR1 MNHNS and CDR2 SASEGT come from the germline V gene. This CDR3 region has 16 residues. Trimming removed 4 bases from V and 4 bases from J; junction bases left unmatched: 12. This chain's CDR3 is CASSGGTVLSGYGYTF. The CDR3 region has the DNA TGTGCCAGCAGTGGCGGGACAGTTTTGTCGGGCTATGGCTACACCTTC.

This clonotype has a handful of counts. This chain links TRBV7-2 with TRBJ1-6; D possibly corresponds to TRBD1 (6 bases). The CDR3 totals 16 residues. The V end was cut by 2 bases, the J end by 10 bases, with 18 bases between. CDR1 is SGHTA, CDR2 FQGNSA, per germline. DNA of the CDR3: TGTGCCAGCAGCTTACGCGGGGGCGCAGTGAACTCACCCCTCCACTTT. Translated: CASSLRGGAVNSPLHF.

CDR3 sequence: CASSALLGAGNTIYF. CDR3 sequence (DNA): TGCGCCAGCAGCGCGTTGTTGGGTGCCGGAAACACCATATATTTT. V usage is TRBV5-1 and J usage is TRBJ1-3; no firm D call. Per the germline V gene, CDR1 is SGHRS and CDR2 is YFSETQ. The CDR3 consists of 15 residues. The germline V and J ends were trimmed by 4 bases and 4 bases, with 15 bases remaining between them.

This clonotype was counted only a few times. V and J are TRBV5-1 and TRBJ1-6, with no clear D. Germline V gene sequence: CDR1 SGHRS, CDR2 YFSETQ. The CDR3 extends over 13 amino acids. Trimming cost V 0 bases and J 7 bases, with 5 bases left between them. CDR3 nucleotide sequence: TGCGCCAGCAGCTTGGAGGCCAATTCACCCCTCCACTTT. Its translation: CASSLEANSPLHF. The full variable domain, its missing parts supplied by reference TRBV5-1 and TRBJ1-6, is KAGVTQTPRYLIKTRGQQVTLSCSPISGHRSVSWYQQTPGQGLQFLFEYFSETQRNKGNFPGRFSGRQFSNSRSEMNVSTLELGDSALYLCASSLEANSPLHFGNGTRLTVT.

V usage is TRBV9 and J usage is TRBJ2-1, with D possibly matching TRBD1 (5 bases). Germline V gives CDR1 SGDLS, CDR2 YYNGEE. The CDR3 consists of 15 residues. V was clipped by 0 bases and J by 1 base, with 8 bases between them. The CDR3 loop is CASSVVQASYNEQFF. The CDR3 DNA is TGTGCCAGCAGCGTAGTACAGGCATCCTACAATGAGCAGTTCTTC.

This chain connects TRBV12-3 or TRBV12-4 to TRBJ2-5, with D perhaps assigned TRBD1 or TRBD2 (5 bases each). V shed 8 bases and J shed 7 bases, with 14 bases lying between them. The CDR3 length is 12 residues. The DNA of the CDR3 is TGTGCCAGCCTCGGGACCTCGGGGACCCAGTACTTC. Translating gives CASLGTSGTQYF.